The 22 T cell receptor beta chains reported below all come from one sample, sequenced in a study of blood T cells in healthy people across ages. It was with a sample-barcoded 5' primer and a J-beta primer mix that a second PCR of about 6 to 12 cycles was run. TCRdb redid the calling of the 5' RACE reads with MiXCR, one entry per CDR3 protein. The sample shows about 1.5 million distinct CDR3 sequences, approximately 38% of them seen only once. The sequencing input was blood. The receptor set was obtained from a woman aged 18-30 years in good health.

This clonotype was seen only a few times. The V and J genes are TRBV11-1 and TRBJ2-1, with D hard to call. V was shortened by 3 bases and J by 3 bases, with 9 bases between the two germline ends. The CDR3 length is 14 residues. The germline V gene has CDR1 SGHAT and CDR2 FQDESV (reference sequence). The CDR3 nucleotides read TGTGCCAGCAGCTTCGAGGAGATCTACAATGAGCAGTTCTTC. Amino acids: CASSFEEIYNEQFF.

The chain joins TRBV20-1 to TRBJ2-5; D is perhaps TRBD1 or TRBD2 (5 bases each). This CDR3 has 14 residues. Germline CDR1 is DFQATT and CDR2 is SNEGSKA (reference sequence). Trimming shortened V by 7 bases and J by 5 bases, and 20 bases separated the two germline ends. Written as DNA, the CDR3 is TGCAGTGTGGGGCGTGGTAGCGCAGAGGAGACCCAGTACTTC. Translation gives CSVGRGSAEETQYF.

The table lists this clonotype with a few counts. The gene calls are TRBV7-9 and TRBJ1-2; D is uncertain. Trimming shortened V by 1 base and J by 5 bases, and 8 bases separated the two germline ends. The CDR3 sequence is 13 residues long. Germline V gives CDR1 SEHNR, CDR2 FQNEAQ (reference sequence). Written as DNA, the CDR3 is TGTGCCAGCAGCTTAGACTTGATGTATGGCTACACCTTC. Its translation is CASSLDLMYGYTF.

V gene TRBV27 combines with J gene TRBJ1-2; 9 nucleotides align to TRBD1. Germline trimming cut 0 bases from V and 4 bases from J; bases unmatched to any gene: 3. The length of the CDR3 is 15 residues. The germline V gene has CDR1 MNHEY and CDR2 SMNVEV (reference sequence). The CDR3 here is CASSLSTGGFYGYTF. DNA for the CDR3: TGTGCCAGCAGTTTATCGACAGGGGGGTTCTATGGCTACACCTTC.

The V call is TRBV10-3, the J call TRBJ2-3, with 10 bases fitting TRBD2. CDR3 length equals 15 residues. Germline V lookup: CDR1 ENHRY, CDR2 SYGVKD. V lost 7 bases, J lost 4 bases, and 8 bases stayed unmatched. The CDR3 nucleotides read TGTGCCATCACCAGAGCGGGGGGGCCGTCAGATACGCAGTATTTT. It yields the protein CAITRAGGPSDTQYF.

This clonotype was seen a few times. The CDR3 sequence: CASSFIQGIQYF. As DNA, the CDR3 is TGTGCCAGCAGCTTCATTCAAGGCATTCAGTACTTC. The chain couples TRBV11-2 to TRBJ2-4, with D unclear. The CDR3 length is 12 residues. The germline CDR1 and CDR2 sequences are SGHAT and FQNNGV. V lost 3 bases, J lost 9 bases, and 9 bases lay in between.

This sequence joins TRBV10-3 and TRBJ2-1; weak D call: TRBD2 (5 bases). Deletions cut 6 bases from V and 6 bases from J, with 18 bases between. CDR1 is ENHRY and CDR2 is SYGVKD in the germline V gene. The CDR3 sequence is 15 residues long. Here the CDR3 DNA reads TGTGCCATCAGCGATCCGGGCCGACGGGGCAATGAGCAGTTCTTC. Translating gives CAISDPGRRGNEQFF.

This chain's CDR3 is CASSPTGEVNTQYF. CDR3 DNA sequence: TGTGCCAGCAGTCCGACGGGGGAAGTAAATACGCAGTATTTT. J is TRBJ2-3 and V is TRBV28; D may be TRBD2 (6 bases). The germline V gene has CDR1 MDHEN and CDR2 SYDVKM. The CDR3 has 14 amino acids. V was cut by 5 bases and J by 7 bases, with 16 bases left in between.

This clonotype has only a few counts. The chain joins TRBV11-1 to TRBJ2-3, with a weak D call TRBD1 (6 bases). V lost 8 bases and J 1 base, leaving 13 bases between the germline ends. CDR3 length: 14 amino acids. CDR1 and CDR2 from the germline V gene are SGHAT and FQDESV (reference sequence). The CDR3 region has the DNA TGTGCCAGCGCACCCGGGACACGCACAGATACGCAGTATTTT. Translating gives CASAPGTRTDTQYF.

About this clonotype itself: This could be a read error, since a much larger clone is one nucleotide away. The V gene is TRBV12-3 or TRBV12-4, the J gene TRBJ2-3; 11 bases line up with TRBD2. V gave up 3 bases and J gave up 5 bases; unmatched junction bases: 7. CDR3 length: 16 amino acids. This CDR3 is CASSFRLAGIRDTQYF. The CDR3 bases are TGTGCCAGCAGTTTCCGACTAGCGGGGATTAGAGATACGCAGTATTTT.

In its sample, this clonotype was seen many times. This chain connects TRBV6-2 or TRBV6-3 to TRBJ2-5; 7 positions match TRBD2. From germline, CDR1 is MNHEY and CDR2 SVGEGT. J was trimmed by 4 bases and V by 2 bases; bases with no gene match: 7. The CDR3 has 15 amino acids. In DNA, the CDR3 is TGTGCCAGCAGTTACAGCGCGGGGGTTCCAGAGACCCAGTACTTC. Its protein is CASSYSAGVPETQYF.

The chain employs TRBV5-1 and TRBJ2-5; 7 bases align to TRBD1. V gave up 4 bases and J gave up 0 bases; unmatched junction bases: 9. CDR1 and CDR2 from the germline V gene are SGHRS and YFSETQ. This CDR3 has 16 residues. The CDR3 loop is CASSIIHDRDQETQYF. CDR3 nucleotide sequence: TGCGCCAGCAGCATCATACACGACAGGGACCAAGAGACCCAGTACTTC.

This clonotype was seen a handful of times. The rearrangement joins TRBV7-3 to TRBJ2-3; D unclear. Germline V gives CDR1 SGHTA, CDR2 FQGTGA. The CDR3 is 13 amino acids. V gave up 5 bases and J gave up 0 bases, with 6 bases separating them. CDR3 in DNA: TGTGCCAGCAGCATCGACAGCACAGATACGCAGTATTTT. Its translation: CASSIDSTDTQYF.

The genes are TRBV27 and TRBJ2-2; no reliable D call. Trimming removed 5 bases from V and 0 bases from J, with 10 bases in between. CDR3 length: 15 amino acids. Germline V gene sequence: CDR1 MNHEY, CDR2 SMNVEV (reference sequence). CDR3: CASSPLEANTGELFF. The CDR3 DNA follows: TGTGCCAGCAGTCCCCTTGAGGCGAACACCGGGGAGCTGTTTTTT.

The chain combines TRBV28 with TRBJ1-2; 9 positions agree with TRBD1. V lost 7 bases and J lost 5; bases outside the gene matches: 8. This CDR3 has 14 amino acids. Germline CDR1 and CDR2: MDHEN and SYDVKM. In DNA, the CDR3 is TGTGCCAGCACCCTATTGGGACAGGGTTATGGCTACACCTTC. Translated, it gives CASTLLGQGYGYTF.

Details on this clonotype: A much larger clone lies a single base off, so this may be a read error. The V and J genes are TRBV24-1 and TRBJ1-2; possibly TRBD1 for D (5 bases). Germline loops: CDR1 KGHDR, CDR2 SFDVKD. The V and J ends lost 7 bases and 9 bases respectively, with 14 bases between them. The CDR3 covers 12 residues. CDR3 region: CATRDRDGSYTF. CDR3 nucleotide sequence: TGTGCCACCAGGGACCGGGACGGAAGCTACACCTTC.

This clonotype was observed a handful of times. The chain combines TRBV3-1 with TRBJ2-5; 9 bases are a match to TRBD2. CDR3 length: 16 amino acids. V shed 0 bases, J shed 5 bases, and the junction held 7 bases outside the gene matches. Looked up from germline, CDR1 is LGHDT and CDR2 is YNNKEL (reference sequence). The CDR3 here is CASSQEAGGRAETQYF. Written as DNA, the CDR3 is TGTGCCAGCAGCCAAGAAGCGGGGGGTAGAGCCGAGACCCAGTACTTC.

This clonotype was picked up a small number of times. V and J are TRBV29-1 and TRBJ2-5; D is perhaps TRBD1 or TRBD2 (5 bases each). Germline CDR1 reads SQVTM; CDR2 reads ANQGSEA. This CDR3 has 12 residues. V was clipped by 4 bases and J by 5 bases, with 11 bases between them. In DNA, the CDR3 is TGCAGCGTTGCGGGGCCTGGGGAGACCCAGTACTTC. It yields the protein CSVAGPGETQYF. Full variable domain (missing parts from reference TRBV29-1 and TRBJ2-5): SAVISQKPSRDICQRGTSLTIQCQVDSQVTMMFWYRQQPGQSLTLIATANQGSEATYESGFVIDKFPISRPNLTFSTLTVSNMSPEDSSIYLCSVAGPGETQYFGPGTRLLVL.

V and J are TRBV11-2 and TRBJ2-6; D is undetermined. Germline V CDR1 and CDR2: SGHAT, FQNNGV. Trimming removed 4 bases at V and 4 bases at J, with 8 bases between. The CDR3 runs 14 residues. The CDR3 sequence: CASSSETGANVLTF. In DNA form, the CDR3 reads TGTGCCAGCAGCTCCGAAACAGGGGCCAACGTCCTGACTTTC.

The chain combines TRBV29-1 with TRBJ1-1; 7 positions match TRBD1. The CDR3 is 14 residues long. V shed 4 bases and J 5 bases; nucleotides not matched to a gene: 10. From germline, CDR1 is SQVTM and CDR2 ANQGSEA. The CDR3 DNA sequence: TGCAGCGTTGTCCCGCAGGGGGTTGGAACTGAAGCTTTCTTT. Protein: CSVVPQGVGTEAFF.

The chain has TRBV6-5 and TRBJ2-3, with 7 nucleotides matching TRBD1. CDR1 and CDR2 from the germline V gene are MNHEY and SVGAGI. The trim removed 2 bases at V and 2 bases at J, leaving 10 bases unmatched. CDR3 length: 17 amino acids. DNA of the CDR3: TGTGCCAGCAGTTACGGCAGGACAGGTTGGCACACAGATACGCAGTATTTT. Translated: CASSYGRTGWHTDTQYF.

The chain uses TRBV10-2 and TRBJ2-5; D remains unclear. This CDR3 region has 11 residues. Trimming removed 7 bases at V and 5 bases at J, with 8 bases between. CDR1 and CDR2 (germline): WSHSY, SAAADI. CDR3 amino acids: CASTPDETQYF. In nucleotides, the CDR3 is TGCGCCAGCACCCCGGACGAGACCCAGTACTTC.